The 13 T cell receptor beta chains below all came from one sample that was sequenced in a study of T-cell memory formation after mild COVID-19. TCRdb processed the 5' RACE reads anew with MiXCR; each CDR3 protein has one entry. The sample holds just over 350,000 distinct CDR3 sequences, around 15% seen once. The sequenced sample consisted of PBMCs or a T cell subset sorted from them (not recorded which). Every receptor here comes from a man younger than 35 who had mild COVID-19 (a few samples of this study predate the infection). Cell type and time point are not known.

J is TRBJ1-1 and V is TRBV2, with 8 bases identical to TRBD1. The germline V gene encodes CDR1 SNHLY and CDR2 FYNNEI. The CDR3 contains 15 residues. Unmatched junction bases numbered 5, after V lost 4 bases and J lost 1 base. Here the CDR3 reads CASSGVGQGNTEAFF. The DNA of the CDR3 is TGTGCCAGCAGTGGGGTCGGACAGGGGAACACTGAAGCTTTCTTT.

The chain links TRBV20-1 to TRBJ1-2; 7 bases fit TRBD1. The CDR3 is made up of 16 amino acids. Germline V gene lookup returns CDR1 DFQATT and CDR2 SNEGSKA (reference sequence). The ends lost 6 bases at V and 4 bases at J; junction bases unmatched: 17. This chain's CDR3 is CSAPTDRDRARYGYTF. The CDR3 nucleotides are TGCAGTGCGCCCACTGACAGGGACCGTGCCCGCTATGGCTACACCTTC.

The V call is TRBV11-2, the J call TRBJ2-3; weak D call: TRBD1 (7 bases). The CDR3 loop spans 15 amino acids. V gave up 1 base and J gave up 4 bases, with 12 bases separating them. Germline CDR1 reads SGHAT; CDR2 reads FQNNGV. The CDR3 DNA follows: TGTGCCAGCAGCTTAGGGCAGGGGGGTCCAGATACGCAGTATTTT. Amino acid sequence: CASSLGQGGPDTQYF.

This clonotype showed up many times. The CDR3 loop reads CASSLGGKGVAAFF. The CDR3, as DNA: TGCGCCAGCAGCTTGGGGGGTAAAGGGGTTGCGGCTTTCTTT. V gene TRBV5-1 combines with J gene TRBJ1-1, with D perhaps matching TRBD1 (5 bases). The CDR3 consists of 14 residues. Per germline, CDR1 SGHRS and CDR2 YFSETQ. V dropped 0 bases and J dropped 11 bases, with 17 bases sitting between them.

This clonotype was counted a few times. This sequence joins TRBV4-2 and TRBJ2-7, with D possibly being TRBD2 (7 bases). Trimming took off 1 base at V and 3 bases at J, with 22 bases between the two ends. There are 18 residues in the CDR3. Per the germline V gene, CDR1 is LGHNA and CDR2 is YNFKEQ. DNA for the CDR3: TGTGCCAGCAGCCAAGCTCTGCCCTGGGGGGGCGTATACTACGAGCAGTACTTC. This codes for CASSQALPWGGVYYEQYF.

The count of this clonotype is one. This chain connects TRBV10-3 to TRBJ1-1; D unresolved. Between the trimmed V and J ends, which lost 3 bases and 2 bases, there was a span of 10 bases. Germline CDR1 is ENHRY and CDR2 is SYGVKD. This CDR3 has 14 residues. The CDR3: CAISDPGYNTEAFF. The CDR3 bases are TGTGCCATCAGTGACCCGGGGTATAACACTGAAGCTTTCTTT.

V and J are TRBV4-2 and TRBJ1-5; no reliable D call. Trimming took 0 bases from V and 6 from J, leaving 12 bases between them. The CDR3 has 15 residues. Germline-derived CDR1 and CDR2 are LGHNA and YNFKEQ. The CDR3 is CASSQEVLGAQPQHF. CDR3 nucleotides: TGTGCCAGCAGCCAAGAGGTTTTGGGAGCTCAGCCCCAGCATTTT.

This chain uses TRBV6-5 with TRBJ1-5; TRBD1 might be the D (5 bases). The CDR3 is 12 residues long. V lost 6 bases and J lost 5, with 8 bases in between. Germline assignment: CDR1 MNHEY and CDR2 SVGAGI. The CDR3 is CASSTGDQPQHF. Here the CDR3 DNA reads TGTGCCAGCAGCACAGGCGATCAGCCCCAGCATTTT.

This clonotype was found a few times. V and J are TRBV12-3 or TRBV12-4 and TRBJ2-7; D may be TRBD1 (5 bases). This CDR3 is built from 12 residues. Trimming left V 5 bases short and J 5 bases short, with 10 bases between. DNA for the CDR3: TGTGCCAGCAGTGGGCAGGGCAACGAGCAGTACTTC. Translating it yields CASSGQGNEQYF.

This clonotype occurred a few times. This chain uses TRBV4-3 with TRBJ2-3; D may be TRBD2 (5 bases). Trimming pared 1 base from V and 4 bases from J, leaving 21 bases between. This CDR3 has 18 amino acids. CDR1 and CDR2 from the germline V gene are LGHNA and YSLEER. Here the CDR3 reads CASSQVGHLLGSADTQYF. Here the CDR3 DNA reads TGCGCCAGCAGCCAAGTGGGCCATTTATTGGGGAGCGCAGATACGCAGTATTTT.

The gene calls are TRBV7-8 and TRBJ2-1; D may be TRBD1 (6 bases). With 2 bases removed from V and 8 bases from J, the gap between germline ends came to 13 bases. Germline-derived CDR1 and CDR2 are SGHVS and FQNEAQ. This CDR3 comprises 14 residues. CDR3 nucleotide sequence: TGTGCCAGCAGCTTATACAGGGCTAGGGATGAGCAGTTCTTC. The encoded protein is CASSLYRARDEQFF.

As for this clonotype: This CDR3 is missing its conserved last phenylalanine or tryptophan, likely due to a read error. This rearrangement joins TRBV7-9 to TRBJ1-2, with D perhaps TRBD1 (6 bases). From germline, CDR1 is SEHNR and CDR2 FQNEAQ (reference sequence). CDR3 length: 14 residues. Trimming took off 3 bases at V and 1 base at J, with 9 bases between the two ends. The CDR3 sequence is CASSFQGNNYGYTL. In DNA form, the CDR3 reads TGTGCCAGCAGCTTCCAGGGGAATAACTATGGCTACACCTTA.

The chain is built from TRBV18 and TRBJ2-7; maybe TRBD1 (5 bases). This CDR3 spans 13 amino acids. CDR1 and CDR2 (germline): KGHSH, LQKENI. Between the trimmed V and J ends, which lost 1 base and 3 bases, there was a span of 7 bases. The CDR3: CASSPQGYYEQYF. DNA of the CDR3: TGTGCCAGCTCACCACAGGGGTACTACGAGCAGTACTTC.